The 8 T cell receptor beta chains presented below share a single source sample, sequenced in a study of tissue T cells after allogeneic stem cell transplantation. Profiling relied on immunoSEQ multiplex PCR, and the TCRdb table lists in-frame clones only, not all of them. The sample records tens of thousands of clones, around 66% being singletons. Sequenced material: sorted cells pooled from one or two spleens. Receptors originate from a pool of C57BL/6 mice in good health.

With regard to this clone: Genes and germline come from the mouse. The read halts 1 residue ahead of the CDR3 end, with the missing end drawn from the germline J gene. This rearrangement joins TRBV5 to TRBJ1-5; 7 bases match TRBD1. There are 12 residues in the CDR3. CDR1 and CDR2 from the germline V gene are LGHNA and YNLKQL (reference sequence). V gave up 4 bases and J gave up 8 bases; unmatched junction bases: 3. The part of the CDR3 DNA that was read is TGTGCCAGCAGCCGACAGGGAGAAGCTCCGCTT. It codes for CASSRQGEAPL. The full CDR3 protein is CASSRQGEAPLF.

For this clone: Gene labels here are mouse ones. The CDR3 extends 1 residue past the end of the read, so its final part is completed from the germline J gene. The chain combines TRBV13-2 with TRBJ2-5; 14 bases line up with TRBD2. The CDR3 length is 15 residues. The V and J ends lost 2 bases and 5 bases, in that order; junction bases with no gene match: 1. CDR1 NNHNN and CDR2 SYGAGS come from the germline V gene (reference sequence). The sequenced part of the CDR3 DNA is TGTGCCAGCGGTGAAGGGACTGGGGGGGCAGACACCCAGTAC. Translation gives CASGEGTGGADTQY. The whole CDR3 protein reads CASGEGTGGADTQYF.

Concerning this clone itself: Gene names denote mouse genes. The DNA ends 1 residue before the CDR3 does, and the rest of the CDR3 is filled in from the germline J gene. The chain is built from TRBV3 and TRBJ1-2; 9 bases are shared with TRBD1. Germline CDR1 reads SNHLY; CDR2 reads FYNGKV (reference sequence). This CDR3 is built from 14 residues. Losses at the gene ends were 5 bases for V and 2 bases for J; bases not matched to a gene: 3. Partial CDR3 DNA: TGTGCCAGCAGCCCTGGGACAGGGAACTCCGACTACACC. Its protein is CASSPGTGNSDYT. The whole CDR3 sequence reads CASSPGTGNSDYTF.

This clone was observed a handful of times. The gene names here belong to mouse. The CDR3 extends 1 residue past the end of the read, so its final part is completed from the germline J gene. The chain couples TRBV5 to TRBJ2-3; TRBD2 agrees at 8 bases. The CDR3 runs to 16 residues. V lost 0 bases, J lost 1 base, and 3 bases stayed unmatched. Germline V lookup: CDR1 LGHNA, CDR2 YNLKQL (reference sequence). The DNA read from the CDR3 is TGTGCCAGCAGCCAAGATCCTGGGGGGCGTGCAGAAACGCTGTAT. Amino acids: CASSQDPGGRAETLY. The entire CDR3 reads CASSQDPGGRAETLYF.

In the case of this clone: All gene names here are mouse names. The read terminates 1 residue before the CDR3 end, so the remaining end is supplied by the germline J gene. This chain links TRBV29 with TRBJ1-4, with D unresolved. The CDR3 extends over 14 amino acids. V was cut by 4 bases and J by 0 bases, with 6 bases left in between. Germline CDR1 reads MSHET; CDR2 reads SYDVDS. The CDR3 DNA, read in part, is TGTGCTAGCAGTTCAGGTATTTCCAACGAAAGATTATTT. Its protein product is CASSSGISNERLF. The whole CDR3 is CASSSGISNERLFF.

With regard to this clone: Gene labels here are mouse ones. The CDR3 end is not reached by the read, which stops 1 residue before it; the germline J gene fills it in. V usage is TRBV12-2 and J usage is TRBJ2-4, with a possible D match to TRBD2 (7 bases). The germline gives CDR1 SGHLS, CDR2 HYDKME. This CDR3 region has 14 residues. The V end lost 2 bases, the J end lost 1 base, and 9 bases lay between the germline ends. CDR3 sequence: CASSQGGGQNTLYF. CDR3 bases read: TGTGCCAGCTCTCAGGGGGGGGGTCAAAACACCTTGTAC.

A note on this clone: Gene names are the mouse ones. Sequencing ends 1 residue short of the CDR3 end; the germline J gene provides the rest. J is TRBJ1-1 and V is TRBV12-1; TRBD1 might be the D (5 bases). The CDR3 runs 15 residues. The ends were cut back, 0 bases at V and 0 bases at J, with 10 bases in the middle. The V gene's germline CDR1 is SGHSN and CDR2 HYEKVE. The CDR3 region is CASSLDDRANTEVFF. Partial CDR3 DNA: TGTGCCAGCTCTCTCGACGACAGAGCAAACACAGAAGTCTTC.

Comments on this clone: These gene names are mouse names. Sequencing ends 1 residue short of the CDR3 end; the germline J gene provides the rest. The J gene is TRBJ1-6, the V gene TRBV31; D is uncertain. TRBJ1-6 is given ORF status, its function remaining uncertain. The CDR3 extends over 13 amino acids. The germline V and J ends were trimmed by 0 bases and 7 bases, with 7 bases remaining between them. Germline V CDR1 and CDR2: GKSSPN, SITVG. CDR3 bases read: TGTGCCTGGAGTCTCCGGGAGAATTCGCCCCTCTAC. This encodes CAWSLRENSPLY. The whole CDR3 sequence is CAWSLRENSPLYF.